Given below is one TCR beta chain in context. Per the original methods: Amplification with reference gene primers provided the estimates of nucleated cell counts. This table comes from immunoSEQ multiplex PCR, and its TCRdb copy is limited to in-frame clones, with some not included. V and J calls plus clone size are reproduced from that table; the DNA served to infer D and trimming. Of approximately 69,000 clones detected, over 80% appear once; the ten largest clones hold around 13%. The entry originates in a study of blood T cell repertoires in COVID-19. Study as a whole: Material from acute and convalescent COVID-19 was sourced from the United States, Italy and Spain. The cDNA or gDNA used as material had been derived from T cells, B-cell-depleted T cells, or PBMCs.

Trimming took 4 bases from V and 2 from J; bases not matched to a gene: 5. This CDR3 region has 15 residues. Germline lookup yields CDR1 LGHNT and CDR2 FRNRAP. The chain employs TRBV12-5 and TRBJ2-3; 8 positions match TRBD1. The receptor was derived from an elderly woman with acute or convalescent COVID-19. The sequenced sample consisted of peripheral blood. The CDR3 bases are TGTGCTAGTGGTTCCGGGACAGGTTTCACAGATACGCAGTATTTT. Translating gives CASGSGTGFTDTQYF.